This T cell receptor beta chain was profiled in a study of molecular identifiers for immune sequencing clone quantification. Trimming stripped 7 bases from V and 0 bases from J, with 7 bases between. The V gene's germline CDR1 is SEHNR and CDR2 FQNEAQ (reference sequence). The length of the CDR3 is 13 residues. This clonotype was seen a handful of times. MiXCR was run by TCRdb on the PCR reads, yielding one entry per CDR3 protein. The data hold approximately 320,000 distinct CDR3 sequences, with 24% observed a single time. Between about 20,000 and 1,100,000 sorted cells, with 10%, 30% or 50% RNA, yielded naive CD8 libraries. Naive CD8 T cells were sorted as CD8+CD4-CCR7+CD45RA+.

This clonotype was sampled from a human donor in good health. Some libraries in this study had Jurkat cell RNA spiked in. Sequences were obtained from naive CD8+ T cells from blood, with Jurkat cell RNA spiked in. Subset specified: FACS-sorted CD8+CD4-CCR7+CD45RA+ naive T cells. The chain links TRBV7-9 to TRBJ2-1; TRBD1 might be the D (5 bases). The CDR3 DNA is TGTGCCAGCATGGGGCCCTCCTACAATGAGCAGTTCTTC. Protein sequence: CASMGPSYNEQFF.